This T cell receptor (beta chain) originates from a study of tumor and adjacent non-tumor tissue in lung cancer. A modified ARM-PCR protocol with three rounds of nested PCR amplified TCRbeta. TCRdb ran MiXCR on the multiplex PCR reads and lists one entry per CDR3 protein. The table includes about 82,000 distinct CDR3 sequences, 60% to 80% detected once. The template was RNA from unsorted bulk tissue. Notes on this clonotype: Sequence at one end of the junction differs from germline and may be a read error.

The source is a woman between 50 and 59 years old with non-small cell lung cancer. Sequenced: lung tumor tissue.

The CDR3 nucleotides read TGCGCCAGCAGCGAAGATCTGGCTAGCGGGAAAAACATTAAGTACTTC. Translated: CASSEDLASGKNIKYF. The V gene is TRBV4-1, the J gene TRBJ2-4; 9 positions agree with TRBD2. The CDR3 covers 16 residues. Per the germline V gene, CDR1 is MGHRA and CDR2 is YSYEKL.